The 27 T cell receptor beta chains reported below all come from one sample, sequenced in a study of T cell clonality in common variable immunodeficiency. Data came from immunoSEQ multiplex PCR; TCRdb stores just in-frame clones and leaves some out. This table holds 30,000 to 40,000 clones with no singletons; the top ten claim 9.5%. The specimen was peripheral blood mononuclear cells. The source of these receptors is a person aged 18-70 years in good health.

This clone occurred many times. The observed sequence ends 3 residues before the CDR3 terminus, with the missing tail filled in from the germline J gene. The chain recombines TRBV12-5 with TRBJ2-3; possible D gene TRBD2, 6 bases. V lost 7 bases, J lost 1 base, and 9 bases lay in between. CDR3 size: 13 residues. Germline V CDR1 and CDR2: LGHNT, FRNRAP. CDR3 sequence reads: CASAPGGTDTQYF. The CDR3 DNA, read in part, is TGTGCTAGTGCCCCGGGGGGCACAGATACG.

Many counts were recorded for this clone. The read is 3 residues too short to cover the CDR3 end, so that end is filled in from the germline J gene. The V and J genes are TRBV7-9 and TRBJ2-5; D is uncertain. The CDR3 totals 15 residues. V gave up 5 bases and J gave up 1 base, with 14 bases separating them. Germline values: CDR1 SEHNR, CDR2 FQNEAQ (reference sequence). Incomplete CDR3 DNA: TGTGCCAGCAGCCCCGAGCGAGGCTTCCAAGAGACC. It translates to CASSPERGFQET. The entire CDR3 protein is CASSPERGFQETQYF.

In its sample, this clone was seen many times. With the read ending 3 residues before the CDR3 end, the germline J gene is used to fill in that end. The chain recombines TRBV11-3 with TRBJ2-5, with D perhaps TRBD1 (8 bases). The CDR3 loop spans 15 amino acids. From germline, CDR1 is SGHNT and CDR2 YENEEA. CDR3 sequence: CASRAGTGGEETQYF. The CDR3 DNA, read in part, is TGTGCAAGTCGCGCCGGTACAGGGGGGGAAGAGACC.

Ten or more counts support this clone. The sequence runs out 3 residues before the end of the CDR3; the remainder is reconstructed from the germline J gene. The chain employs TRBV20-1 and TRBJ2-5; TRBD1 might be the D (5 bases). Trimming left V 1 base short and J 1 base short, with 10 bases between. CDR1 and CDR2 (germline): DFQATT, SNEGSKA (reference sequence). This CDR3 comprises 14 residues. The covered CDR3 bases are TGCAGTGCTAGAGCGACAGTGAGCCAAGAGACC. It yields the protein CSARATVSQET. The whole CDR3 reads CSARATVSQETQYF.

This clone occurred many times. CDR3 bases read: TGTGCCAGCAGCCCCGACAGCACCTCTAATGAAAAA. It translates to CASSPDSTSNEK. In full, the CDR3 is CASSPDSTSNEKLFF. The chain joins TRBV7-9 to TRBJ1-4; D is perhaps TRBD1 (5 bases). The missing CDR3 end, 3 residues past where the read stops, is filled in from the germline J gene. The CDR3 length is 15 residues. Germline V gives CDR1 SEHNR, CDR2 FQNEAQ (reference sequence). V was clipped by 5 bases and J by 3 bases, with 13 bases between them.

Details on this clone: From the germline J gene comes the end of the CDR3, since the read stops 3 residues before it. The rearrangement links TRBV18 to TRBJ1-2; D gene unclear. The germline gives CDR1 KGHSH, CDR2 LQKENI. The CDR3 sequence is 16 residues long. Partial CDR3 DNA: TGTGCCAGCTCACCACCCCAGTCTGGCAGAACAGCCGAC. This codes for CASSPPQSGRTAD. In full, the CDR3 is CASSPPQSGRTADYTF.

In its sample, this clone was seen many times. With the read ending 3 residues before the CDR3 end, the germline J gene is used to fill in that end. The V and J genes are TRBV10-2 and TRBJ2-5; D is possibly TRBD1 (5 bases). This CDR3 is built from 13 residues. The V and J ends lost 7 bases and 2 bases respectively, with 11 bases between them. Germline V CDR1 and CDR2: WSHSY, SAAADI. The DNA read from the CDR3 is TGCGCCAGCACTCAGGGTTGGCAAGAGACC. Translated, it gives CASTQGWQET. The full CDR3 protein reads CASTQGWQETQYF.

This clone was seen only a few times. The DNA ends 3 residues before the CDR3 does, and the rest of the CDR3 is filled in from the germline J gene. The rearrangement links TRBV2 to TRBJ2-3, with 8 bases matching TRBD1. Trimming removed 5 bases from V and 1 base from J; junction bases left unmatched: 2. Germline V lookup: CDR1 SNHLY, CDR2 FYNNEI. This CDR3 contains 14 residues. Partial CDR3 DNA: TGTGCCAGCAGTACGGGACAGGGCACAGATACG. Its translation is CASSTGQGTDT. The entire CDR3 protein reads CASSTGQGTDTQYF.

This clone was observed many times. Read coverage stops 3 residues before the CDR3 terminus; the germline J gene supplies the remainder. V is TRBV7-3 and J is TRBJ2-3; D uncertain. V was shortened by 1 base and J by 4 bases, with 6 bases between the two germline ends. This CDR3 comprises 13 residues. Germline V gives CDR1 SGHTA, CDR2 FQGTGA. The CDR3 bases that were read are TGTGCCAGCAGCTTAAAGGGCGCAGATACG. It is translated as CASSLKGADT. The CDR3 as a whole reads CASSLKGADTQYF. The whole variable domain, remainder taken from reference TRBV7-3 and TRBJ2-3, is GAGVSQTPSNKVTEKGKYVELRCDPISGHTALYWYRQSLGQGPEFLIYFQGTGAADDSGLPNDRFFAVRPEGSVSTLKIQRTERGDSAVYLCASSLKGADTQYFGPGTRLTVL.

This clone was observed many times. The CDR3 end lies 3 residues beyond the end of the read and is filled in from the germline J gene. The chain uses TRBV19 and TRBJ2-2, with D possibly being TRBD1 (6 bases). CDR3 length equals 18 residues. V lost 5 bases and J 2 bases, leaving 21 bases between the germline ends. The germline V gene has CDR1 LNHDA and CDR2 SQIVND (reference sequence). CDR3 DNA, as far as it was read: TGTGCCAGTAGTGTACGTTTAACCGGGACATACAACACCGGGGAG. Protein product: CASSVRLTGTYNTGE. The CDR3 in full is CASSVRLTGTYNTGELFF.

This clone was found many times. A read error may account for a junction end that differs from germline. The read ends 3 residues before the CDR3 terminus; that terminus is restored from the germline J gene. Distinct nucleotide sequences in the sample also encode this CDR3. The rearrangement joins TRBV5-1 to TRBJ1-3; no firm D call. This CDR3 has 14 residues. Germline-derived CDR1 and CDR2 are SGHRS and YFSETQ. The sequenced CDR3 bases are TGCGCCAGCAGCGGAGGAGACATCGGAAACACG. This gives the protein CASSGGDIGNT. In full, the CDR3 is CASSGGDIGNTIYF.

Ten or more counts support this clone. The CDR3 goes on 3 residues after the read ends, and that part is filled in from the germline J gene. This specimen includes other DNA sequences encoding the same CDR3. This chain connects TRBV2 to TRBJ1-3, with 7 bases identical to TRBD1. This CDR3 is 14 amino acids long. CDR1 SNHLY and CDR2 FYNNEI come from the germline V gene. V dropped 4 bases and J dropped 3; count of bases not matched to a gene: 3. CDR3 amino acids: CASSAGTVGNTIYF. CDR3 bases read: TGTGCCAGCAGTGCCGGGACAGTTGGAAACACC.

This clone was seen repeatedly, ten times or more. Read sequence stops 3 residues before the CDR3 end, and the germline J gene provides the missing end. The V and J genes are TRBV30 and TRBJ2-5; D may be TRBD1 (6 bases). Trimming took 4 bases from V and 3 from J, leaving 18 bases between them. CDR1 is GTSNPN and CDR2 is SVGIG in the germline V gene (reference sequence). The CDR3 consists of 15 residues. This chain's CDR3 is CAWTKGDTGKETQYF. The covered CDR3 bases are TGTGCCTGGACCAAAGGGGACACGGGAAAAGAGACC.

This clone has a count of ten or more. CDR3 loop: CAISPRTSGGYEQYF. CDR3 DNA, as far as it was read: TGTGCCATCAGTCCACGGACTAGCGGGGGATACGAG. V is TRBV10-3 and J is TRBJ2-7, with 13 bases lining up with TRBD2. The sequenced fragment ends 3 residues before the CDR3 boundary, so the rest is inferred from the germline J gene. The CDR3 is 15 amino acids. Germline values: CDR1 ENHRY, CDR2 SYGVKD. With 5 bases clipped from V and 4 bases from J, the junction kept 5 bases outside the gene matches.

This clone has ten or more counts. The read comes to an end 3 residues before the CDR3 does, leaving the germline J gene to fill in the end. The chain recombines TRBV11-3 with TRBJ2-1; 10 bases line up with TRBD2. J was trimmed by 9 bases and V by 6 bases; bases with no gene match: 5. The CDR3 extends over 13 amino acids. Germline values: CDR1 SGHNT, CDR2 YENEEA. Incomplete CDR3 DNA: TGTGCCAGCAGAAACTCTAGCGGGGGTGAG. This sequence encodes CASRNSSGGE. The complete CDR3 sequence is CASRNSSGGEQFF.

This clone occurred many times. The read ends 3 residues shy of where the CDR3 ends; the end is completed using the germline J gene. The chain combines TRBV7-2 with TRBJ2-7; the match to TRBD2 covers 7 bases. CDR1 is SGHTA, CDR2 FQGNSA, per germline. The V and J ends lost 1 base and 2 bases, in that order; junction bases with no gene match: 5. The CDR3 consists of 15 residues. The CDR3 loop reads CASSLVVGGAYEQYF. The CDR3 bases that were read are TGTGCCAGCAGCTTAGTAGTGGGAGGGGCCTACGAG. Together with reference TRBV7-2 and TRBJ2-7, the CDR3 gives the full variable domain: GAGVSQSPSNKVTEKGKDVELRCDPISGHTALYWYRQSLGQGLEFLIYFQGNSAPDKSGLPSDRFSAERTGGSVSTLTIQRTQQEDSAVYLCASSLVVGGAYEQYFGPGTRLTVT.

This clone has ten or more counts. The read terminates 3 residues before the CDR3 end, so the remaining end is supplied by the germline J gene. The genes are TRBV7-2 and TRBJ1-1, with D perhaps matching TRBD1 (5 bases). V was trimmed by 0 bases and J by 4 bases, leaving 9 bases between them. The CDR3 totals 14 residues. The germline gives CDR1 SGHTA, CDR2 FQGNSA. The CDR3 here is CASSLAGGFTEAFF. Partial CDR3 DNA: TGTGCCAGCAGCTTAGCGGGGGGATTCACTGAA.

The sample holds many counts of this clone. The read halts 3 residues ahead of the CDR3 end, with the missing end drawn from the germline J gene. The V call is TRBV14, the J call TRBJ1-2; 7 bases match TRBD1. This CDR3 spans 15 amino acids. Germline V gives CDR1 SGHDN, CDR2 FVKESK. The CDR3 DNA, read in part, is TGTGCCAGCAGCCAAGCAGCAGGGGGTATAGGGGGC. Protein product: CASSQAAGGIGG. The whole CDR3 protein reads CASSQAAGGIGGYTF.

There are many counts of this clone. The read falls 3 residues short of the CDR3 end, and the missing part is taken from the germline J gene. V and J are TRBV5-1 and TRBJ1-1, with 7 bases aligning to TRBD1. V dropped 0 bases and J dropped 2; count of bases not matched to a gene: 10. The V gene's germline CDR1 is SGHRS and CDR2 YFSETQ. The CDR3 spans 17 residues. CDR3 DNA (partial): TGCGCCAGCAGCTTGGACTACCGCGGGACAGCAAACACTGAA. Protein: CASSLDYRGTANTE. The full CDR3 sequence reads CASSLDYRGTANTEAFF.

This clone was seen many times. From the germline J gene comes the end of the CDR3, since the read stops 3 residues before it. The genes are TRBV19 and TRBJ2-2; D gene ambiguous. Germline lookup yields CDR1 LNHDA and CDR2 SQIVND (reference sequence). The CDR3 is made up of 14 amino acids. With 8 bases removed from V and 1 base from J, the gap between germline ends came to 11 bases. CDR3 region: CASRPRQNTGELFF. Incomplete CDR3 DNA: TGTGCCAGTCGCCCACGACAGAACACCGGGGAG.

This clone was detected ten times or more. The read ends 3 residues shy of where the CDR3 ends; the end is completed using the germline J gene. The chain employs TRBV29-1 and TRBJ2-7; maybe TRBD1 (5 bases). Per the germline V gene, CDR1 is SQVTM and CDR2 is ANQGSEA. The CDR3 is 13 residues long. Trimming took 6 bases from V and 0 from J, leaving 12 bases between them. CDR3: CSVSRVPSYEQYF. Incomplete CDR3 DNA: TGCAGCGTCTCCAGGGTTCCCTCCTACGAG.

This clone was recorded at least ten times. The read falls 3 residues short of the CDR3 end, and the missing part is taken from the germline J gene. V is TRBV14 and J is TRBJ2-7; 12 nucleotides match TRBD2. V shed 4 bases, J shed 2 bases, and the junction held 6 bases outside the gene matches. The CDR3 runs to 16 residues. The germline CDR1 and CDR2 sequences are SGHDN and FVKESK. CDR3 loop: CASSPFRTSGTYEQYF. The sequenced part of the CDR3 DNA is TGTGCCAGCAGCCCCTTCCGGACTAGCGGGACCTACGAG.

By sample fraction, this clone is medium-sized. The read finishes 3 residues shy of the CDR3 end, and the germline J gene is used to complete it. The genes are TRBV7-2 and TRBJ2-5; the match to TRBD2 covers 11 bases. The V gene end was trimmed by 4 bases and the J gene end by 1 base; junction bases not matched to a gene: 2. From germline, CDR1 is SGHTA and CDR2 FQGNSA. CDR3 size: 15 residues. CDR3 protein: CASSWLAGGQETQYF. The CDR3 DNA, read in part, is TGTGCCAGCAGCTGGCTAGCGGGGGGCCAAGAGACC.

This clone was counted ten times or more. The CDR3 goes on 3 residues after the read ends, and that part is filled in from the germline J gene. The rearrangement links TRBV30 to TRBJ2-3; D gene uncertain. V lost 7 bases to trimming and J lost 0 bases, with 14 bases between them. CDR3 length: 14 amino acids. The germline gives CDR1 GTSNPN, CDR2 SVGIG (reference sequence). CDR3 DNA (partial): TGTGCCTACAGCTCTCCCCTTAGCACAGATACG. Its protein is CAYSSPLSTDT. The CDR3 in its entirety is CAYSSPLSTDTQYF.

Points on this clone: The read finishes 3 residues shy of the CDR3 end, and the germline J gene is used to complete it. The chain employs TRBV2 and TRBJ1-3; TRBD1 aligns across 7 bases. Germline loops: CDR1 SNHLY, CDR2 FYNNEI. The CDR3 contains 15 residues. V lost 3 bases, J lost 2 bases, and 4 bases stayed unmatched. CDR3 sequence: CASSEFQGAGNTIYF. Partial CDR3 DNA: TGTGCCAGCAGTGAGTTCCAGGGGGCTGGAAACACC. Using reference TRBV2 and TRBJ1-3 for the parts outside the CDR3, the full variable domain is EPEVTQTPSHQVTQMGQEVILRCVPISNHLYFYWYRQILGQKVEFLVSFYNNEISEKSEIFDDQFSVERPDGSNFTLKIRSTKLEDSAMYFCASSEFQGAGNTIYFGEGSWLTVV.

At least ten counts were recorded for this clone. Read sequence stops 3 residues before the CDR3 end, and the germline J gene provides the missing end. V is TRBV19 and J is TRBJ2-6; tentatively, D is TRBD1 (6 bases). V lost 4 bases to trimming and J lost 4 bases, with 14 bases between them. CDR3 length: 16 residues. Per germline, CDR1 LNHDA and CDR2 SQIVND (reference sequence). CDR3 loop: CASSSAGVSGANVLTF. CDR3 DNA, as far as it was read: TGTGCCAGTAGTAGCGCAGGGGTCTCCGGGGCCAACGTC.

In this sample, this clone turned up many times. The read terminates 3 residues before the CDR3 end, so the remaining end is supplied by the germline J gene. The V and J genes are TRBV14 and TRBJ1-3, with D uncertain. CDR1 and CDR2 from the germline V gene are SGHDN and FVKESK. Trimming took 4 bases from V and 8 from J, leaving 12 bases between them. This CDR3 is 13 amino acids long. CDR3 residues: CASSRLEADTIYF. The CDR3 DNA, read in part, is TGTGCCAGCAGCCGACTGGAGGCGGACACC.